The clone carrying this T cell receptor (beta chain) was counted a few times. V lost 3 bases to trimming and J lost 4 bases, with 14 bases between them. This CDR3 region has 14 residues. Germline V gene data show CDR1 as SGHNT and CDR2 as YYREEE (reference sequence). Construction of TCR beta libraries relied on iRepertoire HTBI primers and on Arm-PCR targeting CDR3 regions. TCRdb called the multiplex PCR reads again in MiXCR, with one record for every CDR3 protein. The table shows 400,000 to 500,000 distinct CDR3 sequences, with 12% to 15% occurring only once. Time point noted: newly diagnosed GD, antithyroid drugs for less than 3 months. The TCR library used RNA extracted from PBMCs. This specimen comes from a study of regulatory T cells in long-lasting Graves disease. These records were also assigned to another study, of T cells in Graves' hyperthyroidism and ophthalmopathy.

V usage is TRBV5-4 and J usage is TRBJ2-7, with D perhaps TRBD2 (6 bases). This receptor was taken from a woman aged 45-65 years with Graves disease. Here the sequenced sample was peripheral blood mononuclear cells (PBMCs), taken at new diagnosis, from a patient treated with antithyroid drugs. The CDR3 nucleotides are TGTGCCAGCAGCTGGGGGACTCGGGTGTACGAGCAGTACTTC. It is translated as CASSWGTRVYEQYF. The full variable domain, rest sourced from reference TRBV5-4 and TRBJ2-7, is ETGVTQSPTHLIKTRGQQVTLRCSSQSGHNTVSWYQQALGQGPQFIFQYYREEENGRGNFPPRFSGLQFPNYSSELNVNALELDDSALYLCASSWGTRVYEQYFGPGTRLTVT.